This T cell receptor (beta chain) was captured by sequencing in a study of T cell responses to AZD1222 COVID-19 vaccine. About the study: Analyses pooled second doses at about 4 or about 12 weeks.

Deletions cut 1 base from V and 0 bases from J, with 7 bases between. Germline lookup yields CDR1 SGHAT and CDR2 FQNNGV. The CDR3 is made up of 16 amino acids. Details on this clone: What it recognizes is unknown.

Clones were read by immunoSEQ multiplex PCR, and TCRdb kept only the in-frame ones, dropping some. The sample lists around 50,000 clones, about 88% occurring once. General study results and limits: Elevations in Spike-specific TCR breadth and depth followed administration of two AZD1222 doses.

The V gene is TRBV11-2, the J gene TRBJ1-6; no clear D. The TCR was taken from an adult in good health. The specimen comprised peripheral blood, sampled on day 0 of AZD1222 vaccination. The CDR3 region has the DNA TGTGCCAGCAGCTTAGCTGGGAGCTCCTATAATTCACCCCTCCACTTT. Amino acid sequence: CASSLAGSSYNSPLHF. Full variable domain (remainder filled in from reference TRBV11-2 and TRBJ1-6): EAGVAQSPRYKIIEKRQSVAFWCNPISGHATLYWYQQILGQGPKLLIQFQNNGVVDDSQLPKDRFSAERLKGVDSTLKIQPAKLEDSAVYLCASSLAGSSYNSPLHFGNGTRLTVT.